The sequence of this T cell receptor beta chain was determined in a study of T-cell reconstitution after alpha-beta-depleted transplantation in children. Unique molecular identifiers were incorporated when the TCRbeta library was constructed. TCRdb processed the PCR reads anew with MiXCR; each CDR3 protein has one entry. The table has about 690,000 distinct CDR3 sequences, 16% seen once. The source of this sequence is a human donor who donated a stem cell graft to a child with acute myeloid leukemia. Sequences were derived from PBMCs from the stem cell graft donor, sampled from the stem cell graft.

CDR3 sequence: CASSPPLGTDYEQYF. CDR3 nucleotide sequence: TGTGCCAGCAGTCCCCCCTTGGGGACAGATTACGAGCAGTACTTC. V is TRBV25-1 and J is TRBJ2-7; 7 bases are a match to TRBD1. Germline lookup yields CDR1 MGHDK and CDR2 SYGVNS. The CDR3 extends over 15 amino acids. With V trimmed by 5 bases and J by 4 bases, 11 bases remained unmatched.